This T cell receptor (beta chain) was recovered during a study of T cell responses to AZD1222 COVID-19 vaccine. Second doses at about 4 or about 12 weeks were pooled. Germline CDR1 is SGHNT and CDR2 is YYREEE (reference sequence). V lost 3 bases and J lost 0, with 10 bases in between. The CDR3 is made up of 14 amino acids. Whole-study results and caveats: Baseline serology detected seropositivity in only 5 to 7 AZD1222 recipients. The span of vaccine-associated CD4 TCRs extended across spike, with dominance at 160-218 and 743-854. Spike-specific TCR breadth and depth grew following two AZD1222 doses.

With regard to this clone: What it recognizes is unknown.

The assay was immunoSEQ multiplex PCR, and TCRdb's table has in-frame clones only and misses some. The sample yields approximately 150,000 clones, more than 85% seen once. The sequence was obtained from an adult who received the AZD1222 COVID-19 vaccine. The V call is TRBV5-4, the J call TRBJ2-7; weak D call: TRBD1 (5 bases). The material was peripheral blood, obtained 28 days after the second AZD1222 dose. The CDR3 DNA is TGTGCCAGCAGCTCTGTAGGGGACTCCTACGAGCAGTACTTC. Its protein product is CASSSVGDSYEQYF.